This T cell receptor beta chain originates from a study of naive and memory T cell subsets. This CDR3 contains 17 residues. Germline assignment: CDR1 DFQATT and CDR2 SNEGSKA (reference sequence). V lost 0 bases, J lost 4 bases, and 4 bases stayed unmatched. To note about this clonotype: Its antigen is as yet unknown.

An equimolar mix of two oligonucleotides served as the beta constant-region primer for TRBC1 and TRBC2. Nested alpha and beta constant-region primers with the SP2 primer drove four PCR rounds on ligated cDNA. A 12-nucleotide UMI and the SP2 primer were added to the cDNA 3' end by oligonucleotide ligation. TCRdb re-derived calls from the UMI-ligation and nested PCR reads in MiXCR, one entry per CDR3 protein. Among about 100,000 distinct CDR3 sequences listed, 14% were seen once. Study observations and caveats: Naive repertoires, especially CD8, held a few larger clonotypes, possibly memory cells re-expressing CD45RA. Expression changes during T cell differentiation may affect RNA-based TCR counts.

CD4+ T cell IFNgamma after overnight CMV lysate exposure gave donor CMV status. Sequential positive selection took CD4 T cells first, then CD8 T cells. The specimen sequenced was naive CD8+ T cells from blood. V gene TRBV20-1 combines with J gene TRBJ2-2, with 14 bases that match TRBD2. The sequence was obtained from a human donor in good health. CDR3 protein: CSARDPTSGRATGELFF. As DNA, the CDR3 is TGCAGTGCTAGAGACCCGACTAGCGGGAGGGCCACCGGGGAGCTGTTTTTT.